The rows below give T cell receptor beta chains drawn from one sample of a study of control samples from healthy donors and cancer patients. Repertoires were generated with immunoSEQ multiplex PCR, while TCRdb's copy carries only in-frame clones and drops some. Of some 130,000 clones detected, approximately 92% appear once; the ten largest clones hold less than 7%. The specimen was blood. The receptors were gathered from a man aged 18 to 30 in good health. The CDR3 runs from the conserved cysteine through the conserved F or W. D genes are given only for firm matches. Only some rows state a clone size, as once, few, many or a class for expanded clones.

clone_size j_call v_call d_call cdr3_nt cdr3_aa
- TRBJ2-5 TRBV7-2 TRBD2 TGTGCCAGCAGCTCAGAGGGGACTAGCGGGGGGAGTACCCAGTACTTC CASSSEGTSGGSTQYF
- TRBJ2-1 TRBV11-2 TRBD2 TGTGCCAGCAGCTCCCGGCGGGGGGGCTCCTACAATGAGCAGTTCTTC CASSSRRGGSYNEQFF
- TRBJ1-2 TRBV6-5 - TGTGCCAGCAGGGGCAGGGATGACTATGGCTACACCTTC CASRGRDDYGYTF
- TRBJ1-3 TRBV7-3 - TGTGCCAGCAGCTTAAGTTCCGGAGACACCATATATTTT CASSLSSGDTIYF
- TRBJ1-2 TRBV14 - TGTGCCAGCAGCCAAGATCGGGGGCGCGGATTCCGCTACACCTTC CASSQDRGRGFRYTF
few TRBJ1-1 TRBV7-3 - TGTGCCAGCAGCGCTCAACAGGGAGGGAACACTGAAGCTTTCTTT CASSAQQGGNTEAFF
- TRBJ2-5 TRBV14 - TGTGCCAGCAGCGCTCAGAGGGAGACCCAGTACTTC CASSAQRETQYF
- TRBJ2-5 TRBV11-2 - TGTGCCAGCAGCTTGGTCCGCGCGGAGACCCAGTACTTC CASSLVRAETQYF
- TRBJ2-5 TRBV5-1 TRBD2 TGCGCCAGCAGCTTGGGGGCTAGCGGGGCGCAAGAGACCCAGTACTTC CASSLGASGAQETQYF
- TRBJ2-5 TRBV7-9 - TGTGCCAGCAGTTTGGGGAGCCCCCAAGAGACCCAGTACTTC CASSLGSPQETQYF
- TRBJ2-7 TRBV9 TRBD2 TGTGCCAGCAGCGCGGGGACTAGCGGGGGATACGAGCAGTACTTC CASSAGTSGGYEQYF
- TRBJ2-7 TRBV18 - TGTGCCAGCTCACCATCGAGCTCCTACGAGCAGTACTTC CASSPSSSYEQYF
- TRBJ1-3 TRBV30 - TGTGCCTGGCAGGGACGGTTGGAATTCGGAAACACCATATATTTT CAWQGRLEFGNTIYF
- TRBJ1-6 TRBV6-5 - TGTGCCAGCAGGAGGGAGGGGAGACATTCACCCCTCCACTTT CASRREGRHSPLHF
- TRBJ2-7 TRBV28 - TGTGCCAGCGCGAGCACCTACGAGCAGTACTTC CASASTYEQYF
- TRBJ1-2 TRBV18 - TGTGCCAGCTCACCAAATCTTCGTTCCTATGGCTACACCTTC CASSPNLRSYGYTF
- TRBJ2-3 TRBV5-4 - TGTGCCAGCAGTGGGGCGGGTGATACGCAGTATTTT CASSGAGDTQYF
- TRBJ2-3 TRBV7-6 TRBD2 TGTGCCAGCAGCTTAGTTGTTAGCGGGGCTTTGGATACGCAGTATTTT CASSLVVSGALDTQYF
- TRBJ2-7 TRBV3-1/TRBV3-2 TRBD1 TGTGCCAGCAGCCACCGGGACAGAGGCTACGAGCAGTACTTC CASSHRDRGYEQYF
- TRBJ1-2 TRBV11-1 - TGTGCCAGCAGCTTTTTCAGCAACTATGGCTACACCTTC CASSFFSNYGYTF
- TRBJ2-3 TRBV10-3 TRBD1 TGTGCCATCATAGGGGACAGGTCTCTTGGTACGCAGTATTTT CAIIGDRSLGTQYF
- TRBJ2-2 TRBV5-4 - TGTGCCAGCAGCAACCTCGAGGGCACCGGGGAGCTGTTTTTT CASSNLEGTGELFF
- TRBJ2-7 TRBV6-1 - TGTGCCAGCAGTGAAGAGGTAGGACGGATCTACGAGCAGTACTTC CASSEEVGRIYEQYF